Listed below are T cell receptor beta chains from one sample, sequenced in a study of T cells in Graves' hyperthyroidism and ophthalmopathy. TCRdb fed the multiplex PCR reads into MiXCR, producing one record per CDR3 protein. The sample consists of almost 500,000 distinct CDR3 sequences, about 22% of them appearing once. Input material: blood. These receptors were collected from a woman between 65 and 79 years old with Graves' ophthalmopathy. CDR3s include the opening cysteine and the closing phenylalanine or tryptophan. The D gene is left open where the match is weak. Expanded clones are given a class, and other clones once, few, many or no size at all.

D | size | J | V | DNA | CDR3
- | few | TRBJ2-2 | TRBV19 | TGTGCCAGTAGTACTAGAGCCGCCGGGGAGCTGTTTTTT | CASSTRAAGELFF
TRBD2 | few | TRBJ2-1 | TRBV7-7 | TGTGCTAGCAGCTTAAATCCTAGCGGGAAGGATGAGCAGTTCTTC | CASSLNPSGKDEQFF
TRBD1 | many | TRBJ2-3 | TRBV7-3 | TGTGCCAGCAGTAGGGGGCAAAGCACAGATACGCAGTATTTT | CASSRGQSTDTQYF
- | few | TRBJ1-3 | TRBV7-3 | TGTGCCAGCAGCTTAAGTCCGGACAGAGGAAACACCATATATTTT | CASSLSPDRGNTIYF
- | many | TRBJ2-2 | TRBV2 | TGTGCCAGCAGCCGACAGAGGAACACCGGGGAGCTGTTTTTT | CASSRQRNTGELFF
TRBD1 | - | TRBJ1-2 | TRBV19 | TGTGCCAGTATGCCCATGGACAGGGGCAACTATGGCTACACCTTC | CASMPMDRGNYGYTF
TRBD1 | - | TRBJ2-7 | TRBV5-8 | TGTGCCAGTAGTCCCCCTGGGGGACAGGGGTACGAGCAGTACTTC | CASSPPGGQGYEQYF
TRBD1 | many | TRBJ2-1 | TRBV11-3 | TGTGCCAGCAGCTTCGGGACAGGGGGCGAGCAGTTCTTC | CASSFGTGGEQFF
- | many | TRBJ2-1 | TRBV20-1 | TGCAGTGCTAATACCGGCAATGAGCAGTTCTTC | CSANTGNEQFF
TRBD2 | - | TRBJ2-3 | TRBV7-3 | TGTGCCAGCAGCTCCCTAGCGGGGCGCACAGATACGCAGTATTTT | CASSSLAGRTDTQYF
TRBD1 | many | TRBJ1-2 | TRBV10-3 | TGTGCCATCAAAACAGGGGGCGACTATGGCTACACCTTC | CAIKTGGDYGYTF
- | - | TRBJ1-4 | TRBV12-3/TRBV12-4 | TGTGCCAGCAGTTTCGGGGGTGCGGGGGTTGGGGAAAAACTGTTTTTT | CASSFGGAGVGEKLFF
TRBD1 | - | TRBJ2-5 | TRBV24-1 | TGTGCCACCAGTGGTTCGGGACAGGGGGCGAGGGAGACCCAGTACTTC | CATSGSGQGARETQYF
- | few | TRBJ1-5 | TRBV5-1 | TGCGCCAGCAGCCTCAATGCAGGGTATAATCAGCCCCAGCATTTT | CASSLNAGYNQPQHF
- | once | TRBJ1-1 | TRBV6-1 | TGTGCCAGCCAACGTGAACAGGGAGCTGGGGCTTTCTTT | CASQREQGAGAFF
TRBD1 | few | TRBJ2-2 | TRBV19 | TGTGCCAGCCGATCATGGACAGGGCAAACCGGGGAGCTGTTTTTT | CASRSWTGQTGELFF
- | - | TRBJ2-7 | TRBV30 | TGTGCCTGGAGTGTTGGAATCTCCGGGGTGCAGTACTTC | CAWSVGISGVQYF
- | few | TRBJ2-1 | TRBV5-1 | TGCGCCAGCAGCTTGAATCGCAAACATGACAATGAGCAGTTCTTC | CASSLNRKHDNEQFF
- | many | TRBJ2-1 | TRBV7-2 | TGTGCCAGCAGCTTATCGAATGAGCAGTTCTTC | CASSLSNEQFF
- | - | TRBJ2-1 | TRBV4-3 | TGCGCCAGCAGCCAAGCCAGGGGACCCTACAATGAGCAGTTCTTC | CASSQARGPYNEQFF
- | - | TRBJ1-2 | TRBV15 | TGTGCCACCAGCAGAGGGGCAGGCCTTTATGGCTACACCTTC | CATSRGAGLYGYTF
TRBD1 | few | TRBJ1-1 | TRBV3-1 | TGTGCCAGCAGCCACTGGGACAGGAACACTGAAGCTTTCTTT | CASSHWDRNTEAFF
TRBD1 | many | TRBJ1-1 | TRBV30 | TGTGCCTGTCTAGTGGGACAGGGTCAAACTGAAGCTTTCTTT | CACLVGQGQTEAFF
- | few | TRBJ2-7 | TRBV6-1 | TGTGCCAGCAGTGAAGCGCTGGTGGGAGCCTCCTACGAGCAGTACTTC | CASSEALVGASYEQYF
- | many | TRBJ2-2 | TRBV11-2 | TGTGCCAGCAAAACGGTGAACACCGGGGAGCTGTTTTTT | CASKTVNTGELFF
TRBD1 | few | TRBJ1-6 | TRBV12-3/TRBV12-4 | TGTGCCAGCAGTTTTTCAGGGGGGAATTCACCCCTCCACTTT | CASSFSGGNSPLHF
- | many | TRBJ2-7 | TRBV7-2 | TGTGCCAGCAGCTTATCTTGGGGGGGGCTAGCGGCGTACGAGCAGTACTTC | CASSLSWGGLAAYEQYF
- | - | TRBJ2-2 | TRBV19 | TGTGCCAGTAAGAGGGTCGGCACCGGGGAGCTGTTTTTT | CASKRVGTGELFF
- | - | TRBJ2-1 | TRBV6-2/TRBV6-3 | TGTGCCAGCGGGGGGGCAGGGGGCGGGGATGAGCAGTTCTTC | CASGGAGGGDEQFF
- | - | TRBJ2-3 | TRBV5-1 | TGCGCCAGCAGCTTAGGGTCTTCCCAAGGCACAGATACGCAGTATTTT | CASSLGSSQGTDTQYF
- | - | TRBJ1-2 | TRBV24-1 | TGTGCCACCAGTGACAGGGCAGGGTATGGCTACACCTTC | CATSDRAGYGYTF
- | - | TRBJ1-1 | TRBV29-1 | TGCAGCGCAGATCCTGAAGCTTTCTTT | CSADPEAFF
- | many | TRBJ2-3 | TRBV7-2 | TGTGCCAGCAGCTTAATCAGGAGAGGGCGGTCTACCGCGCAGTATTTT | CASSLIRRGRSTAQYF
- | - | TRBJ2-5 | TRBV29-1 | TGCAGCGTTTTGACGGCTGGAGAGACCCAGTACTTC | CSVLTAGETQYF
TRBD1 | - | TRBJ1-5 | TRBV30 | TGTGCCTGGAGTGGGACAGGGACTGGCAATCAGCCCCAGCATTTT | CAWSGTGTGNQPQHF
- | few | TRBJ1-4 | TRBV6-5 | TGTGCCAGCAGTTATCGGGGGGCTACAACTAATGAAAAACTGTTTTTT | CASSYRGATTNEKLFF
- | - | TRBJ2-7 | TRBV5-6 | TGTGCCAGCAGCCTCCGGACGAGGCTCTCCTACGAGCAGTACTTC | CASSLRTRLSYEQYF
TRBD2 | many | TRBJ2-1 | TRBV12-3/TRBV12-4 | TGTGCCAGCGACCCTCCGGGACTAGCATTCAATGAGCAGTTCTTC | CASDPPGLAFNEQFF
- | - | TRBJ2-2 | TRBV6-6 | TGTGCCAGCAGTTACCCTCAAGGTAGCGACACCGGGGAGCTGTTTTTT | CASSYPQGSDTGELFF
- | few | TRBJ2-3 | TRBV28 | TGTGCCAGCAGTTTACCCCCCCCAGGGGCGCTGGGGAATATGCAGTATTTT | CASSLPPPGALGNMQYF
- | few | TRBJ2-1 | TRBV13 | TGTGCCAGCAGCTTAGGCCGAGACCCCAAGCAGTTCTTC | CASSLGRDPKQFF
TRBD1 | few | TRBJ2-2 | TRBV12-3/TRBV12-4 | TGTGCCAGCAGCTTGCAACAGGGGCTACCGAACACCGGGGAGCTGTTTTTT | CASSLQQGLPNTGELFF
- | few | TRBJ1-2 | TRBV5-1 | TGCGCCAGCAGCTTGTCCGCCCAAGGTGGCTACACCTTC | CASSLSAQGGYTF